This is a list of T cell receptor beta chains from one sample in a study of T cells after yellow fever vaccination. Via MiXCR, TCRdb re-called the 5' RACE reads, giving one row per CDR3 protein. The sample consists of a few hundred thousand distinct CDR3 sequences, about 8.7% of them appearing once. Sequencing was performed on PBMCs, taken on the day of the first yellow fever vaccination. All receptors derive from a man aged 18-30 years who received the YFV17D yellow fever vaccine. The CDR3 runs from the conserved cysteine through the conserved F or W. The order of the fields is J gene, clone size, D gene, V gene, CDR3 protein, CDR3 DNA. D genes are given only for firm matches. Where a row states a size, it is once, few, many or the class of an expanded clone; other rows omit it.

TRBJ1-3	NA	TRBD1	TRBV6-1	CASSEGWTGRGTYSGNTIYF	TGTGCCAGCAGTGAGGGATGGACAGGGCGCGGAACATACTCTGGAAACACCATATATTTT
TRBJ1-2	few	TRBD1	TRBV7-2	CASSLDFQGAGGYTF	TGTGCCAGCAGCTTAGATTTCCAGGGGGCAGGGGGCTACACCTTC
TRBJ1-5	few	NA	TRBV19	CASSAPGPRAPHF	TGTGCCAGTAGTGCACCAGGGCCTAGGGCCCCCCATTTT
TRBJ1-4	NA	TRBD1	TRBV7-2	CASRDRATTNEKLFF	TGTGCCAGCAGGGACAGGGCCACAACTAATGAAAAACTGTTTTTT
TRBJ2-7	NA	NA	TRBV20-1	CSATGGSGAYEQYF	TGCAGTGCGACCGGGGGTAGCGGAGCCTACGAGCAGTACTTC
TRBJ1-3	NA	TRBD1	TRBV9	CASSVEGAAGNSIYF	TGTGCCAGCAGCGTGGAGGGGGCGGCAGGAAACTCCATATATTTT
TRBJ1-2	once	NA	TRBV4-2	CASSQSPDSVYGYTF	TGTGCCAGCAGCCAAAGCCCCGATAGTGTCTATGGCTACACCTTC
TRBJ2-7	many	TRBD2	TRBV15	CATSRLAGGREQYF	TGTGCCACCAGCAGATTAGCGGGGGGGCGCGAGCAGTACTTC
TRBJ2-5	NA	TRBD1	TRBV24-1	CATSDTGGAVETQYF	TGTGCCACCAGTGACACAGGGGGCGCGGTGGAGACCCAGTACTTC
TRBJ2-3	many	NA	TRBV5-1	CASSRPAQSGTDTQYF	TGCGCCAGTAGCCGACCGGCCCAAAGCGGCACAGATACGCAGTATTTT
TRBJ2-3	NA	TRBD1	TRBV5-1	CASRTGGDTDTQYF	TGCGCCAGCAGGACAGGGGGTGACACAGATACGCAGTATTTT
TRBJ2-5	few	TRBD1	TRBV7-9	CASVKGQGKPETQYF	TGTGCCAGCGTCAAAGGACAGGGGAAACCAGAGACCCAGTACTTC
TRBJ1-5	NA	NA	TRBV7-2	CASSGGGTGSNQPQHF	TGTGCCAGCAGCGGGGGGGGGACGGGGAGCAATCAGCCCCAGCATTTT
TRBJ2-2	NA	NA	TRBV25-1	CASSENEGLGTGELFF	TGTGCCAGCAGTGAAAATGAGGGGCTGGGGACCGGGGAGCTGTTTTTT
TRBJ2-5	few	TRBD2	TRBV7-9	CASATGLAEPQETQYF	TGTGCCAGTGCCACCGGACTAGCGGAGCCCCAAGAGACCCAGTACTTC
TRBJ1-1	NA	NA	TRBV7-6	CASSFTTSFTDMNTEAFF	TGTGCCAGCAGCTTTACAACTTCGTTTACGGATATGAACACTGAAGCTTTCTTT
TRBJ1-5	NA	TRBD1	TRBV7-3	CASSFRYLQGESKGFYSNQPQHF	TGTGCCAGCAGCTTCCGTTATCTACAGGGGGAAAGTAAGGGCTTCTATAGCAATCAGCCCCAGCATTTT
TRBJ2-3	many	TRBD2	TRBV27	CASSRKGLGTSGSTDTQYF	TGTGCCAGCAGTAGAAAGGGCCTCGGGACTAGCGGCAGCACAGATACGCAGTATTTT
TRBJ2-2	NA	TRBD1	TRBV20-1	CSAPDRGRGTGELFF	TGCAGTGCCCCGGACAGGGGGCGAGGCACCGGGGAGCTGTTTTTT
TRBJ2-5	NA	TRBD2	TRBV20-1	CSARGRETSGQETQYF	TGCAGTGCTAGAGGGCGCGAGACTAGCGGCCAAGAGACCCAGTACTTC
TRBJ2-1	NA	NA	TRBV20-1	CSAWGPAAGPESEQFF	TGCAGTGCCTGGGGCCCCGCTGCGGGCCCCGAGAGTGAGCAGTTCTTC
TRBJ2-1	NA	TRBD2	TRBV11-2	CASSREARGLTSGGVNEQFF	TGTGCCAGCAGCCGCGAGGCCAGGGGGTTGACTAGCGGGGGGGTAAATGAGCAGTTCTTC
TRBJ1-1	NA	NA	TRBV5-1	CASSLGNSGTEAFF	TGCGCCAGCAGCTTAGGGAACAGTGGCACTGAAGCTTTCTTT
TRBJ2-5	NA	NA	TRBV27	CASSFLPGVRQETQYF	TGTGCCAGCAGTTTCCTCCCGGGAGTACGCCAAGAGACCCAGTACTTC
TRBJ1-2	NA	TRBD1	TRBV7-2	CASSGAQGATGYTF	TGTGCCAGCAGCGGTGCACAGGGGGCTACGGGCTACACCTTC
TRBJ2-1	few	NA	TRBV12-5	CASGSGVYNEQFF	TGTGCTAGTGGTTCTGGGGTCTACAATGAGCAGTTCTTC
TRBJ2-3	few	TRBD2	TRBV4-3	CASSQERDRGGITDTQYF	TGCGCCAGCAGCCAAGAGCGGGACCGGGGGGGCATCACAGATACGCAGTATTTT
TRBJ1-5	many	NA	TRBV7-6	CASSLEEGGNQPQHF	TGTGCCAGCAGCTTAGAGGAGGGGGGCAATCAGCCCCAGCATTTT
TRBJ2-5	NA	NA	TRBV1	CTSSQKGKLLETQYF	TGCACCAGCAGCCAGAAGGGAAAGCTGTTGGAGACCCAGTACTTC
TRBJ1-6	few	NA	TRBV12-3/TRBV12-4	CASSPGSGSPLHF	TGTGCCAGCAGTCCAGGGTCTGGTTCACCCCTCCACTTT
TRBJ1-5	NA	NA	TRBV19	CASSINSNSNQPQHF	TGTGCCAGTAGTATAAACAGCAATAGCAATCAGCCCCAGCATTTT
TRBJ1-1	many	NA	TRBV29-1	CSVEDPLSIPLAEAFF	TGCAGCGTTGAAGATCCTCTTTCCATCCCACTGGCTGAAGCTTTCTTT
TRBJ2-1	NA	TRBD1	TRBV19	CASSIGTGGYSYNEQFF	TGTGCCAGTAGTATCGGGACAGGGGGCTACTCCTACAATGAGCAGTTCTTC